These 9 T cell receptor beta chains share one sample of origin, sequenced in a study of blood T cell repertoires in COVID-19. Here immunoSEQ multiplex PCR was the method, and the copy in TCRdb shows in-frame clones only, minus some. The sample records fewer than 700,000 clones, roughly nine tenths being singletons. Material for sequencing was peripheral blood. All receptors derive from a woman in her forties or fifties with COVID-19, enrolled during active disease.

The chain carries TRBV18 and TRBJ2-1, with TRBD2 identical over 8 bases. Germline V lookup: CDR1 KGHSH, CDR2 LQKENI. The trim removed 6 bases at V and 8 bases at J, leaving 9 bases unmatched. This CDR3 is built from 14 residues. CDR3 coding DNA: TGTGCCAGCTCGCCCGAACTAGCGGTCGATGAGCAGTTCTTC. Its protein is CASSPELAVDEQFF.

This chain links TRBV19 with TRBJ2-2; D is possibly TRBD2 (5 bases). The CDR3 extends over 16 amino acids. V lost 5 bases to trimming and J lost 4 bases, with 17 bases between them. CDR1 is LNHDA and CDR2 is SQIVND in the germline V gene (reference sequence). This CDR3 is CASSVLSGRGTGELFF. CDR3 sequence (DNA): TGTGCCAGTAGTGTATTATCTGGTCGGGGCACCGGGGAGCTGTTTTTT.

This chain uses TRBV15 with TRBJ2-7; 8 bases are a match to TRBD1. Per the germline V gene, CDR1 is LNHNV and CDR2 is YYDKDF (reference sequence). J lost 3 bases, V lost 3 bases, and 16 bases had no gene match. The CDR3 contains 18 residues. This CDR3 reads CATSSSGVRQGRIYEQYF. CDR3 DNA sequence: TGTGCCACCAGCAGTTCCGGGGTTAGACAGGGGCGAATCTACGAGCAGTACTTC.

The CDR3 coding sequence is TGCAGCGCGCCGCGCCCAAACCGACAGGGCCACACTGAAGCTTTCTTT. Its protein product is CSAPRPNRQGHTEAFF. This rearrangement joins TRBV29-1 to TRBJ1-1, with 7 bases aligning to TRBD1. With 7 bases clipped from V and 3 bases from J, the junction kept 17 bases outside the gene matches. The CDR3 contains 16 residues. From germline, CDR1 is SQVTM and CDR2 ANQGSEA.

This clone came up once. J is TRBJ1-2 and V is TRBV6-5, with 9 bases fitting TRBD1. V shed 2 bases and J 7 bases; nucleotides not matched to a gene: 5. CDR1 MNHEY and CDR2 SVGAGI come from the germline V gene. The CDR3 runs to 14 residues. The DNA of the CDR3 is TGTGCCAGCAGTTACGCCGACAGGGGGTTTGGCTACACCTTC. Its translation is CASSYADRGFGYTF.

This chain uses TRBV18 with TRBJ2-6, with D possibly being TRBD1 (6 bases). V was clipped by 6 bases and J by 0 bases, with 12 bases between them. Germline CDR1 is KGHSH and CDR2 is LQKENI. The CDR3 has 16 amino acids. The DNA of the CDR3 is TGTGCCAGCTCGTATACAGGGAGCTCTGGGGCCAACGTCCTGACTTTC. The encoded protein is CASSYTGSSGANVLTF.

This chain connects TRBV5-8 to TRBJ1-1; 7 nucleotides align to TRBD1. Germline trimming cut 4 bases from V and 4 bases from J; bases unmatched to any gene: 7. The CDR3 has 14 amino acids. Germline V lookup: CDR1 SGHTS, CDR2 YDEGEE. The CDR3 DNA sequence: TGTGCCAGCAGCGCCCGACAGGGTGGCACTGAAGCTTTCTTT. This sequence encodes CASSARQGGTEAFF.

V gene TRBV4-2 combines with J gene TRBJ1-2; D remains unclear. Germline lookup yields CDR1 LGHNA and CDR2 YNFKEQ. This CDR3 is built from 16 residues. The V end lost 0 bases, the J end lost 4 bases, and 15 bases lay between the germline ends. In nucleotides, the CDR3 is TGTGCCAGCAGCCAAGATCTCGCAGTACCAATCTATGGCTACACCTTC. Translation gives CASSQDLAVPIYGYTF.

The J gene is TRBJ1-2, the V gene TRBV2, with D uncertain. This CDR3 comprises 11 residues. Trimming took 6 bases from V and 6 from J, leaving 8 bases between them. Germline CDR1 SNHLY, CDR2 FYNNEI. The CDR3, as DNA: TGTGCCAGCAGGGCCCCAAATGGCTACACCTTC. It encodes CASRAPNGYTF.